The sequence of this T cell receptor (beta chain) was determined in a study of radiation and T cells in renal cell carcinoma. Time point defined: blood 4 weeks post-SBRT, at nephrectomy. Indicated treatment: 15 Gy SBRT to primary tumor, nephrectomy 4 weeks later. Nephrectomy followed 15 Gy stereotactic body radiation by 4 weeks. Blood was sampled at baseline, 2 weeks and 4 weeks after SBRT. The repertoire was sequenced with immunoSEQ multiplex PCR; TCRdb's copy has only in-frame clones and lacks some. The data contain fewer than 200,000 clones, about 87% of them singletons. Losses at the gene ends were 3 bases for V and 3 bases for J; bases not matched to a gene: 8. Germline V gene sequence: CDR1 SGHTA, CDR2 FQGNSA. CDR3 size: 16 residues. A few counts support this clone. The antigen is not known. Study-wide points: No pretreatment tumor biopsies were available for baseline clonotypes.

This sample comprised blood, obtained from a patient whose treatment included radiotherapy and nephrectomy. The TCR comes from a woman in her 50s with renal cell carcinoma. The chain joins TRBV7-2 to TRBJ1-2, with 9 bases matching TRBD1. The CDR3 region is CASSFSSTGGDYGYTF. In DNA, the CDR3 is TGTGCCAGCAGCTTTTCCTCGACAGGGGGGGACTATGGCTACACCTTC. Full variable domain (outside the CDR3, taken from reference TRBV7-2 and TRBJ1-2): GAGVSQSPSNKVTEKGKDVELRCDPISGHTALYWYRQSLGQGLEFLIYFQGNSAPDKSGLPSDRFSAERTGGSVSTLTIQRTQQEDSAVYLCASSFSSTGGDYGYTFGSGTRLTVV.